This T cell receptor (beta chain) was sequenced in a study of T cell changes during pregnancy in multiple sclerosis. Unmatched junction bases numbered 6, after V lost 7 bases and J lost 0 bases. The CDR3 length is 15 residues. Germline CDR1 and CDR2: SGHTA and FQGNSA. Here immunoSEQ multiplex PCR was the method, and the copy in TCRdb shows in-frame clones only, minus some. The repertoire includes about 42,000 clones, 84% of them detected once, and approximately 0.64% sits in the top ten. The clonotype originates from a female donor with multiple sclerosis, enrolled in a pregnancy study. The rearrangement joins TRBV7-2 to TRBJ1-3; TRBD1 agrees at 7 bases. Sequenced material: CD4+ T cells from peripheral blood mononuclear cells, taken before pregnancy. The CDR3 region is CASTDRADSGNTIYF. The CDR3 nucleotides read TGTGCCAGCACCGACAGGGCCGACTCTGGAAACACCATATATTTT.